Listed below are T cell receptor beta chains from one sample, sequenced in a study of identifying expanded T cells in peripheral blood. The assay was immunoSEQ multiplex PCR, and TCRdb's table has in-frame clones only and misses some. The sample includes about 100,000 clones, roughly 90% of them seen just once. Sequencing was carried out using blood. The receptor set was obtained from a person between 18 and 75 years old in good health. Each CDR3 is given with its conserved first and last residue. The order of the fields is CDR3 protein, J gene, D gene, V gene. A D gene is named only where the DNA matches it firmly.

CDR3: CASTTQGGSNSPLHF; J: TRBJ1-6; D: TRBD1; V: TRBV6-5
CDR3: CASSPNRQAYSYNSPLHF; J: TRBJ1-6; D: -; V: TRBV18
CDR3: CASIPGQISGNTIYF; J: TRBJ1-3; D: -; V: TRBV6-6
CDR3: CASSSPLNYGYTF; J: TRBJ1-2; D: -; V: TRBV6-5
CDR3: CATSTQGGGYYGYTF; J: TRBJ1-2; D: -; V: TRBV15
CDR3: CASDRVNTGELFF; J: TRBJ2-2; D: TRBD1; V: TRBV7-9
CDR3: CASSLGGNRQYF; J: TRBJ2-7; D: -; V: TRBV5-1
CDR3: CASSLLGARSYNEQFF; J: TRBJ2-1; D: -; V: TRBV7-2
CDR3: CASSFLGAIQETQYF; J: TRBJ2-5; D: -; V: TRBV7-2
CDR3: CASSYGDEQFF; J: TRBJ2-1; D: -; V: TRBV6-5
CDR3: CASSTRREEPQHF; J: TRBJ1-5; D: -; V: TRBV6-5